This T cell receptor (beta chain) was identified during a study of T cells expressing NK-cell markers. Study background: Investigators obtained TCR beta repertoires from sorted CD3+CD56+NKG2C+, CD3+CD56+NKG2C- and CD3+CD56-NKG2C+ T cells. Among the eight sequenced donors, seven tested HCMV-seropositive and one tested seronegative.

From its re-call of the 5' RACE reads, TCRdb lists each CDR3 protein once, without DNA. This sample's table has about 550,000 distinct CDR3 sequences. As for this clonotype: The target antigen is unknown.

Study conclusions and caveats: 1.0-7.0% of CD8+ T cells in several donors belonged to dominant NKG2C+ clonotypes. These clonotypes, the leaders elsewhere, also led the CD3+CD56-NKG2C+ fraction in a handful of donors.

Germline-derived CDR1 and CDR2 are LNHNV and YYDKDF (reference sequence). The CDR3 has 15 residues. Source material: blood T cells: a sorted CD56 or NKG2C T cell subset, CD4+ or CD8+ T cells, or bulk PBMC T cells (not recorded which). The chain joins TRBV15 to TRBJ2-5. The receptor was isolated from a man between 18 and 29 years old in good health. CDR3 region: CATRELPGDQETQYF.